This T cell receptor beta chain was identified during a study of OX40 agonist ivuxolimab in advanced cancers. The germline V gene encodes CDR1 SGHRS and CDR2 YFSETQ. Trimming took 1 base from V and 4 from J, leaving 11 bases between them. The CDR3 extends over 14 amino acids. Assay used: immunoSEQ multiplex PCR; TCRdb lists only in-frame clones, some missing. The sample records about 61,000 clones, around four fifths being singletons. Here the sequenced sample was CD4+ or CD8+ T cells sorted from blood, taken in a trial of the OX40 agonist ivuxolimab. The TCR originated in an adult with an advanced solid tumor such as melanoma, head and neck, liver or kidney cancer. The chain couples TRBV5-1 to TRBJ1-2; D possibly corresponds to TRBD1 (6 bases). CDR3: CASSLSDSLYGYTF. CDR3 nucleotides: TGCGCCAGCAGCTTGTCGGACAGTCTCTATGGCTACACCTTC.